The rows below give T cell receptor beta chains drawn from one sample of a study of blood T cell repertoires in COVID-19. Libraries were prepared by immunoSEQ multiplex PCR; TCRdb keeps only in-frame clonotypes and omits some of them. The profile shows 150,000 to 200,000 clones, around 85% of them singletons. Specimen: peripheral blood. These TCRs come from a man aged 55 to 70 with acute or convalescent COVID-19. Both conserved end residues are part of each CDR3. D genes are given only for firm matches. The size entry is marked missing in some rows and otherwise reads once, few, many or a size class.

j_call d_call v_call clone_size cdr3_aa cdr3_nt
TRBJ2-1 TRBD1 TRBV19 . CASSYSGQVFDEQFF TGTGCCAGTAGTTACTCGGGACAGGTCTTCGATGAGCAGTTCTTC
TRBJ2-2 TRBD2 TRBV5-4 . CASSLRLAGSNTGELFF TGTGCCAGCAGCTTGCGACTAGCGGGATCTAACACCGGGGAGCTGTTTTTT
TRBJ1-1 TRBD1 TRBV30 . CAWVTGWNTEAFF TGTGCCTGGGTGACAGGGTGGAACACTGAAGCTTTCTTT
TRBJ1-4 . TRBV3-1/TRBV3-2 few CASSQEREKLFF TGTGCCAGCAGCCAGGAGAGAGAAAAACTGTTTTTT
TRBJ1-1 TRBD1 TRBV14 . CASSQNRGIGYTEAFF TGTGCCAGCAGCCAGAACAGGGGGATTGGGTACACTGAAGCTTTCTTT
TRBJ2-7 . TRBV7-4 once CASSSTDISYEQYF TGTGCCAGCAGCTCCACAGACATATCCTACGAGCAGTACTTC
TRBJ1-5 . TRBV3-1/TRBV3-2 . CASSEAGVSGGQPQHF TGTGCCAGCAGCGAGGCTGGGGTGTCGGGGGGTCAGCCCCAGCATTTT
TRBJ2-6 . TRBV27 . CASTQTGAGANVLTF TGTGCCAGCACTCAAACGGGGGCTGGGGCCAACGTCCTGACTTTC
TRBJ1-3 . TRBV5-4 once CASSLGPSLSGNTIYF TGTGCCAGCAGCTTGGGGCCCTCATTATCTGGAAACACCATATATTTT
TRBJ1-4 . TRBV7-3 once CASSPGGGANEKLFF TGTGCCAGCAGCCCCGGGGGGGGTGCTAATGAAAAACTGTTTTTT
TRBJ2-5 TRBD1 TRBV5-1 . CASSLGTGEETQYF TGCGCCAGCAGCTTGGGGACAGGAGAAGAGACCCAGTACTTC
TRBJ1-5 . TRBV2 . CASSDRLRSNQPQHF TGTGCCAGCAGTGACCGATTGAGGAGCAATCAGCCCCAGCATTTT
TRBJ2-7 TRBD1 TRBV28 . CASSSGQGYEQYF TGTGCCAGCAGCTCGGGACAGGGCTACGAGCAGTACTTC
TRBJ2-3 TRBD1 TRBV5-6 . CASRILGQNTDTQYF TGTGCCAGCAGAATCCTGGGACAGAACACAGATACGCAGTATTTT
TRBJ1-2 TRBD1 TRBV11-2 . CASSFGTGGGYTF TGTGCCAGCAGCTTCGGGACAGGGGGCGGCTACACCTTC
TRBJ1-1 . TRBV30 . CAWSIRDTAFF TGTGCCTGGAGTATCCGGGACACAGCTTTCTTT
TRBJ2-3 . TRBV5-1 . CASSLGGSDTQYF TGCGCCAGCAGCTTGGGAGGGTCAGATACGCAGTATTTT